One sample yielded the 13 T cell receptor beta chains listed below, sequenced in a study of CD8+ T cells in alopecia areata. Reverse transcription of extracted RNA yielded cDNA, which provided the sequencing template. Clones were sequenced by immunoSEQ multiplex PCR, and TCRdb holds only the in-frame ones, with some missing. The table lists some 170,000 clones, just over 65% of them singletons. This material consisted of CD8+ T cells sorted from blood, taken at week 0. Receptors originate from a human donor with alopecia areata.

This chain joins TRBV4-1 and TRBJ2-7, with a weak D call TRBD2 (5 bases). V lost 3 bases and J 4 bases, leaving 19 bases between the germline ends. The CDR3 has 16 residues. Germline loops: CDR1 MGHRA, CDR2 YSYEKL. Here the CDR3 DNA reads TGCGCCAGCAGCCACCGAAGTAACGCGGGCGGGTACGAGCAGTACTTC. Protein: CASSHRSNAGGYEQYF.

The V call is TRBV6-1, the J call TRBJ2-7; D may be TRBD1 (6 bases). Per germline, CDR1 MNHNS and CDR2 SASEGT. The CDR3 is 14 residues long. V was shortened by 1 base and J by 5 bases, with 12 bases between the two germline ends. The CDR3 sequence is CASSEGGTTDEQYF. In DNA, the CDR3 is TGTGCCAGCAGTGAAGGAGGGACAACCGACGAGCAGTACTTC.

The gene calls are TRBV27 and TRBJ2-1; a weak D match, TRBD2 (7 bases). Trimming shortened V by 0 bases and J by 6 bases, and 9 bases separated the two germline ends. This CDR3 is built from 14 residues. Germline CDR1 reads MNHEY; CDR2 reads SMNVEV (reference sequence). The CDR3 DNA reads as TGTGCCAGCAGTTTATCGGGGGGGCTCAATGAGCAGTTCTTC. Its translation: CASSLSGGLNEQFF.

The chain uses TRBV27 and TRBJ2-1; TRBD2 agrees at 7 bases. Germline assignment: CDR1 MNHEY and CDR2 SMNVEV (reference sequence). The V and J ends lost 6 bases and 7 bases, in that order; junction bases with no gene match: 15. The CDR3 is made up of 16 amino acids. CDR3 nucleotide sequence: TGTGCCAGCAGCCCTTTCCGGGGGGTTCAGGAGAATGAGCAGTTCTTC. Translating it yields CASSPFRGVQENEQFF.

The chain joins TRBV6-5 to TRBJ2-5, with a tentative D call TRBD1 (6 bases). Germline V lookup: CDR1 MNHEY, CDR2 SVGAGI. The CDR3 has 15 amino acids. V shed 1 base and J shed 2 bases, with 11 bases lying between them. The CDR3: CASSYFTGTQETQYF. The CDR3, as DNA: TGTGCCAGCAGTTACTTTACGGGGACACAAGAGACCCAGTACTTC.

This chain links TRBV7-9 with TRBJ2-2; no firm D call. V was cut by 0 bases and J by 6 bases, with 14 bases left in between. The CDR3 totals 16 residues. Germline V gene data show CDR1 as SEHNR and CDR2 as FQNEAQ (reference sequence). CDR3 amino acids: CASSLAHDGRPGELFF. The CDR3 nucleotides are TGTGCCAGCAGCTTAGCGCATGATGGCCGCCCCGGGGAGCTGTTTTTT.

The CDR3 coding sequence is TGTGCCAGCAGTGACGAGCGGGGGGCGTCGGACGAGCAGTACTTC. The encoded protein is CASSDERGASDEQYF. This chain links TRBV6-1 with TRBJ2-7; 9 bases match TRBD2. The trim removed 3 bases at V and 5 bases at J, leaving 8 bases unmatched. This CDR3 contains 15 residues. CDR1 MNHNS and CDR2 SASEGT come from the germline V gene.

CDR3 in DNA: TGTGCCAGCTACCACGGGACATCTATGAACACTGAAGCTTTCTTT. Its protein is CASYHGTSMNTEAFF. This chain joins TRBV27 and TRBJ1-1; TRBD1 might be the D (6 bases). V lost 8 bases and J lost 0, with 16 bases in between. The CDR3 loop spans 15 amino acids. The germline gives CDR1 MNHEY, CDR2 SMNVEV (reference sequence).

A single count supports this clone. The chain carries TRBV2 and TRBJ2-5; no clear D gene. CDR1 and CDR2 (germline): SNHLY, FYNNEI. This CDR3 is built from 11 residues. Trimming took off 4 bases at V and 4 bases at J, with 4 bases between the two ends. The CDR3: CASSVGETQYF. CDR3 in DNA: TGTGCCAGCAGTGTGGGAGAGACCCAGTACTTC.

This clone has just one count. The chain combines TRBV9 with TRBJ1-5, with TRBD1 as a possible D gene (6 bases). Germline V gene sequence: CDR1 SGDLS, CDR2 YYNGEE. The CDR3 runs 16 residues. V gave up 0 bases and J gave up 0 bases, with 10 bases separating them. The CDR3 DNA sequence: TGTGCCAGCAGCGTAGGGGACATATATAGCAATCAGCCCCAGCATTTT. Translation gives CASSVGDIYSNQPQHF.

The V gene is TRBV4-1, the J gene TRBJ2-2; TRBD2 agrees at 9 bases. The CDR3 extends over 16 amino acids. Germline CDR1 and CDR2: MGHRA and YSYEKL. V lost 3 bases, J lost 1 base, and 3 bases stayed unmatched. The CDR3 is CASSHISGGNTGELFF. The CDR3, as DNA: TGCGCCAGCAGCCATATTAGCGGGGGGAACACCGGGGAGCTGTTTTTT.

In its sample, this clone was seen once. CDR3 coding DNA: TGTGCCAGCAGCTTGGAAGGGGACCCAGATACGCAGTATTTT. It codes for CASSLEGDPDTQYF. This rearrangement joins TRBV5-6 to TRBJ2-3; D tentatively fits TRBD1 or TRBD2 (5 bases each). The V gene's germline CDR1 is SGHDT and CDR2 YYEEEE. The CDR3 length is 14 residues. Trimming left V 0 bases short and J 4 bases short, with 9 bases between.

The rearrangement links TRBV5-1 to TRBJ2-3; 11 nucleotides agree with TRBD2. Per the germline V gene, CDR1 is SGHRS and CDR2 is YFSETQ. The CDR3 sequence is 17 residues long. After removal of 4 bases from V and 2 bases from J, the junction contained 9 bases not matched to a gene. CDR3 region: CASSPVLAGAPTDTQYF. For the CDR3, the DNA is TGCGCCAGCAGCCCAGTACTAGCGGGGGCACCCACAGATACGCAGTATTTT.